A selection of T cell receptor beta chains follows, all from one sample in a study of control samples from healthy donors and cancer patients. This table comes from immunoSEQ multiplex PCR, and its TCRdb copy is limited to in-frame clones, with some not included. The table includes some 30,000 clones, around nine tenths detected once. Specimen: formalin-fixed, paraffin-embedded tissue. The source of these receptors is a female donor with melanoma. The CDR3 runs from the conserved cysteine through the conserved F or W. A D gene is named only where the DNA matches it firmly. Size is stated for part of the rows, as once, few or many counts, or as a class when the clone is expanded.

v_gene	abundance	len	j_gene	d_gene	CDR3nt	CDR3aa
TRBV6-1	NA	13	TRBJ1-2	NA	TGTGCCAGCAGTGAAGCTACCGGTTCCGGCTACACCTTC	CASSEATGSGYTF
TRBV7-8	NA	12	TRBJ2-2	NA	TGTGCCAGCAGCGAGACGTCCGGGGAGCTGTTTTTT	CASSETSGELFF
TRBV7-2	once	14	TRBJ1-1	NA	TGTGCCAGCAGCTATAGGGGCTGGGGCACTGAAGCTTTCTTT	CASSYRGWGTEAFF
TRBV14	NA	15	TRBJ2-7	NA	TGTGCCAGCAGCCAAGAACCGCTAGCTTCCTACGAGCAGTACTTC	CASSQEPLASYEQYF
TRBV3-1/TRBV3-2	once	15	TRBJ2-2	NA	TGTGCCAGCAGCCTCGGGGCAGTTAGCACCGGGGAGCTGTTTTTT	CASSLGAVSTGELFF
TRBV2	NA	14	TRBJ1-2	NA	TGTGCCAGCAGTCCCGGGACTGAAAGCGGTGGCTACACCTTC	CASSPGTESGGYTF
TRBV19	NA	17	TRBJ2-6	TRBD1	TGTGCCAGCTTGTCCGGACAGGGGAGCTCTGGGGCCAACGTCCTGACTTTC	CASLSGQGSSGANVLTF
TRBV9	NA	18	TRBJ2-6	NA	TGTGCCAGCAGCGTACGGGGTAGTGACTACTCTGGGGCCAACGTCCTGACTTTC	CASSVRGSDYSGANVLTF
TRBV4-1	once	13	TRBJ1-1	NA	TGCGCCAGCAGCCAAGGCCCCGGAACCCCATCGAGGTTT	CASSQGPGTPSRF
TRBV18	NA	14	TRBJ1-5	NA	TGTGCCAGCTCACCACAGGGATCGTTGCAGCCCCAGCATTTT	CASSPQGSLQPQHF
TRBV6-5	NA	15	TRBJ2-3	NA	TGTGCCAGCAGACGGGCAGGGCGGTCCACAGATACGCAGTATTTT	CASRRAGRSTDTQYF
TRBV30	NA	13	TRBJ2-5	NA	TGTGCCTGGATTCCCCGGGGGAAAGAGACCCAGTACTTC	CAWIPRGKETQYF
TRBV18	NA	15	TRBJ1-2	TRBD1	TGTGCCAGCTCAACATCGACAGGGGGCGACTATGGCTACACCTTC	CASSTSTGGDYGYTF
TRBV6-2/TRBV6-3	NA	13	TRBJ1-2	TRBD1	TGTGCCAGCAGTCGACATCAGGGGGATGGCTACACCTTC	CASSRHQGDGYTF
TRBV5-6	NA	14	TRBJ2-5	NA	TGTGCCAGCAGCTTTGCTGGGTCGCCGGAGACCCAGTACTTC	CASSFAGSPETQYF
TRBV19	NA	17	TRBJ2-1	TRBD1	TGTGCCAGTAGTCTAGGACGTGGTTTAGGGGGCAGGAATGAGCAGTTCTTC	CASSLGRGLGGRNEQFF
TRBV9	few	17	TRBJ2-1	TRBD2	TGTGCCAGCAGCGCATCCCGGGGACTAGCGGTAAGCAATGAGCAGTTCTTC	CASSASRGLAVSNEQFF
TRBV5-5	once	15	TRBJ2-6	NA	TGTGCCAGCAGCCCATCGGATGGTGGGGCCAACGTCCTGACTTTC	CASSPSDGGANVLTF
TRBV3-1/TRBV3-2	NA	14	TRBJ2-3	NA	TGTGCCAGCCGCAGGGGACTTAGCACAGATACGCAGTATTTT	CASRRGLSTDTQYF
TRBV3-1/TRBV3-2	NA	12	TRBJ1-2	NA	TGTGCCAGCAGCCAGTCGGATTTTAGCTACACCTTC	CASSQSDFSYTF
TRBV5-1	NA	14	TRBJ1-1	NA	TGCGCCAGCAGTTCGGGGGCTCGGAACACTGAAGCTTTCTTT	CASSSGARNTEAFF
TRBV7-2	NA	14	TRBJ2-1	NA	TGTGCCAGCAGCTTCCGGGATTCCTACAATGAGCAGTTCTTC	CASSFRDSYNEQFF
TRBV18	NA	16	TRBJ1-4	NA	TGTGCCAGCTCACCACGGGGCGCGGTAACTAATGAAAAACTGTTTTTT	CASSPRGAVTNEKLFF
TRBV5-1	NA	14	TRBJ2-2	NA	TGCGCCAGCAGCTTGGCGGCATTAGAGGGGGAGCTGTTTTTT	CASSLAALEGELFF
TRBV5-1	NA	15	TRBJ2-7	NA	TGCGCCAGCAGCTTGGAGAGACTCGAAGTCCACGAGCAGTACTTC	CASSLERLEVHEQYF
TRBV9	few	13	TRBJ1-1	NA	TGTGCCAGCAGCCCGAGGGTGGTCGCTGAAGCTTTCTTT	CASSPRVVAEAFF
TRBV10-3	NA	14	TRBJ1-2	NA	TGTGCCATCAGTGGGAGTGAGACCGACTATGGCTACACCTTC	CAISGSETDYGYTF
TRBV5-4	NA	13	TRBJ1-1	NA	TGTGCCAGCAGCTTGTCCCTCCGGGATGAAGCTTTTTTT	CASSLSLRDEAFF
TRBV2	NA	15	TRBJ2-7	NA	TGTGCCAGCAGTGGGCGTCGAGCAGCGGCGTACGAGCAGTACTTC	CASSGRRAAAYEQYF
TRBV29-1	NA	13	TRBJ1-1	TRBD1	TGCAGCGTGGACAGGGGTTCGAGCACTGAAGCTTTCTTT	CSVDRGSSTEAFF
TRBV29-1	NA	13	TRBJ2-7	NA	TGCAGCGTTGGGGGGGGGCGGACCTACGAGCAGTACTTC	CSVGGGRTYEQYF
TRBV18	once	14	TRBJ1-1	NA	TGTGCCAGCTCACTTGACGGAATGAACACTGAAGCTTTCTTT	CASSLDGMNTEAFF
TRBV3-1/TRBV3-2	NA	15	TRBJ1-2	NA	TGTGCCAGCAGCCAAGTTTTGAAGGGCCTCTATGGCTACACCTTC	CASSQVLKGLYGYTF
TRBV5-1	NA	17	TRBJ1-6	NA	TGCGCCAGCAGCCCGGAGGGAGATGGCACCTATAATTCACCCCTCCACTTT	CASSPEGDGTYNSPLHF
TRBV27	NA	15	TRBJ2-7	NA	TGTGCCAGCAGTTTCTTAGGCAGGGGTGTGATGGAGCAGTACTTC	CASSFLGRGVMEQYF
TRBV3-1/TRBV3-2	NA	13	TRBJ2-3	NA	TGTGCCAGCAGCCTTGGGGACCCAGATACGCAGTATTTT	CASSLGDPDTQYF
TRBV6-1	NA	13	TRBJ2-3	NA	TGTGCCAGCAGTGAAATAGGGACAGATACGCAGTATTTT	CASSEIGTDTQYF
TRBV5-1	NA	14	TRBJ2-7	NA	TGCGCCAGCAGCTTGGTAGCCGTTTCCTACGAGCAGTACTTC	CASSLVAVSYEQYF
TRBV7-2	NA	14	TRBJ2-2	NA	TGTGCCAGCAGCTTGGGGGTAAACACCGGGGAGCTGTTTTTT	CASSLGVNTGELFF
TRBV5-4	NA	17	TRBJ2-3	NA	TGTGCCAGCAGCAATGCCCGTGCTAGCAGTTCCACAGATACGCAGTATTTT	CASSNARASSSTDTQYF
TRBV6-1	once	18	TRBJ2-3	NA	TGTGCCAGCAGTGATCTTACGACAGCCACCAAGTTTCCAGATACGCAGTATTTT	CASSDLTTATKFPDTQYF
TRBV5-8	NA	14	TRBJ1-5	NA	TGTGCCAGCAGCCTTGATTATAGCAATCAGCCCCAGCATTTT	CASSLDYSNQPQHF
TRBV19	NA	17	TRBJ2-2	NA	TGTGCCAGTAGTATACTAGGACTACACGCGAACACCGGGGAGCTGTTTTTT	CASSILGLHANTGELFF
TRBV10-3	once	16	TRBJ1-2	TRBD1	TGTGCCATCAGTCCGGGACAGGGGGAAATTGACTATGGCTACACCTTC	CAISPGQGEIDYGYTF
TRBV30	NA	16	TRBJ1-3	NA	TGTGCCTGGAGGTGGGAGGGGACCTCCTCTGGAAACACCATATATTTT	CAWRWEGTSSGNTIYF
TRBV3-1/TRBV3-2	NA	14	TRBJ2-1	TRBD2	TGTGCCAGCAGCCAAGTAGGGTTAGCGGGAAAGCAGTTCTTC	CASSQVGLAGKQFF
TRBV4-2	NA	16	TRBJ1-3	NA	TGTGCCAGCAGCCAAGACCGCCAGGTGCCTGGAAACACCATATATTTT	CASSQDRQVPGNTIYF
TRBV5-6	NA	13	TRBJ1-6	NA	TGTGCCAGCAGCGCCGGGAGGAATTCACCCCTCCACTTT	CASSAGRNSPLHF